Shown below are 19 T cell receptor beta chains from a single sample sequenced in a study of cytomegalovirus exposure and HLA in healthy donors. Researchers ran the PCR with 60 Vbeta and 13 Jbeta primers. Only in-frame clones appear in the TCRdb table, and some are missing; sequencing was by immunoSEQ multiplex PCR. The sample has 150,000 to 200,000 clones, more than 60% seen once. The sample was PBMCs. The receptors here all came from a man younger than 45 in good health and CMV-seropositive.

The chain recombines TRBV7-2 with TRBJ2-5; the match to TRBD2 covers 13 bases. Germline values: CDR1 SGHTA, CDR2 FQGNSA. V lost 6 bases to trimming and J lost 4 bases; unmatched junction nucleotides: 8. This CDR3 is 16 amino acids long. CDR3 nucleotide sequence: TGTGCCAGCAGTTCGACTAGCGGGAGGTTGGGAGAGACCCAGTACTTC. Its protein is CASSSTSGRLGETQYF.

The chain links TRBV10-1 to TRBJ1-1; D ambiguous. Trimming stripped 2 bases from V and 12 bases from J, with 13 bases between. The germline gives CDR1 WNHNN, CDR2 SYGVQD (reference sequence). This CDR3 region has 12 residues. CDR3 bases: TGCGCCAGCAGTGAGGGGGAGACTCCGACTTTCTTT. Its protein product is CASSEGETPTFF.

This chain connects TRBV4-1 to TRBJ1-3; 9 bases match TRBD1. V shed 8 bases and J 4 bases; nucleotides not matched to a gene: 12. Germline loops: CDR1 MGHRA, CDR2 YSYEKL. This CDR3 comprises 16 residues. This CDR3 reads CASSRGGQGHGNTIYF. The CDR3 region has the DNA TGCGCCAGCTCTCGAGGGGGACAGGGTCACGGAAACACCATATATTTT.

The gene calls are TRBV28 and TRBJ2-1; 8 bases agree with TRBD1. V dropped 11 bases and J dropped 5; count of bases not matched to a gene: 2. Germline lookup yields CDR1 MDHEN and CDR2 SYDVKM. The CDR3 extends over 11 amino acids. The CDR3 nucleotides are TGTGCCGGACAGGGTGACAATGAGCAGTTCTTC. Encoded protein: CAGQGDNEQFF. The whole variable domain, filled in from reference TRBV28 and TRBJ2-1, reads DVKVTQSSRYLVKRTGEKVFLECVQDMDHENMFWYRQDPGLGLRLIYFSYDVKMKEKGDIPEGYSVSREKKERFSLILESASTNQTSMYLCAGQGDNEQFFGPGTRLTVL.

CDR3 sequence (DNA): TGTGCCAGCGGAACGGGACAGGCCTACGAGCAGTACTTC. Translation: CASGTGQAYEQYF. The chain links TRBV11-2 to TRBJ2-7; 8 bases fit TRBD1. J lost 2 bases, V lost 8 bases, and 5 bases had no gene match. The CDR3 spans 13 residues. Germline-derived CDR1 and CDR2 are SGHAT and FQNNGV. Full variable domain (outside the CDR3, taken from reference TRBV11-2 and TRBJ2-7): EAGVAQSPRYKIIEKRQSVAFWCNPISGHATLYWYQQILGQGPKLLIQFQNNGVVDDSQLPKDRFSAERLKGVDSTLKIQPAKLEDSAVYLCASGTGQAYEQYFGPGTRLTVT.

The chain carries TRBV27 and TRBJ2-3; 7 nucleotides agree with TRBD2. The J segment lost 3 bases and the V segment lost 5 bases, leaving 11 bases of the junction unmatched. Germline CDR1 reads MNHEY; CDR2 reads SMNVEV (reference sequence). CDR3 length: 16 amino acids. In DNA form, the CDR3 reads TGTGCCAGCAGTCCCCGGGCGGGAGCCGTTACAGATACGCAGTATTTT. It yields the protein CASSPRAGAVTDTQYF.

The CDR3 region is CASSLSGTSGRDQETQYF. Written as DNA, the CDR3 is TGTGCCAGCAGCTTATCCGGGACTAGCGGGAGGGACCAAGAGACCCAGTACTTC. The chain recombines TRBV11-2 with TRBJ2-5, with 16 nucleotides matching TRBD2. Germline CDR1 SGHAT, CDR2 FQNNGV. The CDR3 covers 18 residues. The J segment lost 0 bases and the V segment lost 2 bases, leaving 3 bases of the junction unmatched. Full variable domain (missing parts from reference TRBV11-2 and TRBJ2-5): EAGVAQSPRYKIIEKRQSVAFWCNPISGHATLYWYQQILGQGPKLLIQFQNNGVVDDSQLPKDRFSAERLKGVDSTLKIQPAKLEDSAVYLCASSLSGTSGRDQETQYFGPGTRLLVL.

This clone is a singleton in its sample. The rearrangement joins TRBV6-1 to TRBJ2-1; 11 bases align to TRBD2. The CDR3 length is 18 residues. Trimming at V came to 3 bases and at J to 2 bases, leaving 9 bases not matched to a gene. From germline, CDR1 is MNHNS and CDR2 SASEGT. The CDR3 here is CASSETSGAPITYNEQFF. The CDR3 DNA sequence: TGTGCCAGCAGTGAGACTAGCGGGGCACCCATTACCTACAATGAGCAGTTCTTC.

V and J are TRBV5-1 and TRBJ2-3; 7 bases fit TRBD2. The CDR3 spans 17 residues. Germline loops: CDR1 SGHRS, CDR2 YFSETQ. Trimming at V came to 2 bases and at J to 3 bases, leaving 12 bases not matched to a gene. The CDR3 reads CASSFLVLAGATDTQYF. CDR3 bases: TGCGCCAGCAGCTTTTTAGTCCTTGCGGGAGCAACAGATACGCAGTATTTT.

The rearrangement uses TRBV5-1 and TRBJ2-1; 8 bases map to TRBD2. Per germline, CDR1 SGHRS and CDR2 YFSETQ. V was clipped by 4 bases and J by 9 bases; unmatched bases: 12. The CDR3 is 15 residues long. For the CDR3, the DNA is TGCGCCAGCAGCCTCCGTTCGAGCGGGAGAGGTGAGCAGTTCTTC. Residues: CASSLRSSGRGEQFF. The variable domain in full, completed from reference TRBV5-1 and TRBJ2-1, reads KAGVTQTPRYLIKTRGQQVTLSCSPISGHRSVSWYQQTPGQGLQFLFEYFSETQRNKGNFPGRFSGRQFSNSRSEMNVSTLELGDSALYLCASSLRSSGRGEQFFGPGTRLTVL.

The genes are TRBV27 and TRBJ2-3, with a possible D match to TRBD1 (6 bases). V lost 4 bases and J 4 bases, leaving 12 bases between the germline ends. Germline V gene sequence: CDR1 MNHEY, CDR2 SMNVEV (reference sequence). The CDR3 contains 14 residues. CDR3: CASSSGVSPDTQYF. As DNA, the CDR3 is TGTGCCAGCAGTTCAGGGGTTTCCCCAGATACGCAGTATTTT.

This chain joins TRBV28 and TRBJ2-7; 7 bases are a match to TRBD2. CDR3 length: 16 residues. With V trimmed by 5 bases and J by 2 bases, 12 bases remained unmatched. Germline V gives CDR1 MDHEN, CDR2 SYDVKM. In nucleotides, the CDR3 is TGTGCCAGCAGTAGCGCGGCGGGAGACCCCCCCTACGAGCAGTACTTC. Translation: CASSSAAGDPPYEQYF.

This clone showed up just a few times. The genes are TRBV2 and TRBJ1-1; the match to TRBD1 covers 8 bases. The CDR3 consists of 15 residues. J lost 1 base, V lost 6 bases, and 7 bases had no gene match. Germline assignment: CDR1 SNHLY and CDR2 FYNNEI. CDR3 bases: TGTGCCAGCAGGGGTTTGGACAGGGCGAACACTGAAGCTTTCTTT. Its translation: CASRGLDRANTEAFF.

V and J are TRBV9 and TRBJ2-5; 14 bases align to TRBD2. J gave up 5 bases and V 0 bases, and 3 bases lay outside the gene matches. Germline-derived CDR1 and CDR2 are SGDLS and YYNGEE. This CDR3 spans 16 amino acids. The CDR3 is CASSVGLAGGIETQYF. CDR3 bases: TGTGCCAGCAGCGTAGGACTAGCGGGAGGGATTGAGACCCAGTACTTC.

Details on this clone: Germline and junction disagree at one end, which may indicate a read error. The gene calls are TRBV10-3 and TRBJ2-7, with D uncertain. This CDR3 comprises 13 residues. Germline V gene data show CDR1 as ENHRY and CDR2 as SYGVKD. In nucleotides, the CDR3 is TGTGCTATCACCGTAAGAGGCGATTCCGAGCAGTACTTC. It translates to CAITVRGDSEQYF.

The rearrangement uses TRBV18 and TRBJ1-1; D gene ambiguous. With 2 bases removed from V and 1 base from J, the gap between germline ends came to 17 bases. Germline CDR1 and CDR2: KGHSH and LQKENI. This CDR3 contains 17 residues. The CDR3 DNA reads TGTGCCAGCTCACCAGGGCCCCTAACCCACCGGAACACTGAAGCTTTCTTT. Amino acid sequence: CASSPGPLTHRNTEAFF. The full variable domain, with the rest looked up from reference TRBV18 and TRBJ1-1, is NAGVMQNPRHLVRRRGQEARLRCSPMKGHSHVYWYRQLPEEGLKFMVYLQKENIIDESGMPKERFSAEFPKEGPSILRIQQVVRGDSAAYFCASSPGPLTHRNTEAFFGQGTRLTVV.

The chain employs TRBV5-1 and TRBJ2-3, with 11 bases matching TRBD2. The J segment lost 2 bases and the V segment lost 2 bases, leaving 7 bases of the junction unmatched. The CDR3 totals 17 residues. The germline V gene has CDR1 SGHRS and CDR2 YFSETQ. Here the CDR3 reads CASSLGTSGSITDTQYF. For the CDR3, the DNA is TGCGCCAGCAGCTTAGGAACTAGCGGGAGCATCACAGATACGCAGTATTTT.

This clone has more than one count but fewer than ten. V is TRBV4-1 and J is TRBJ2-6; 10 positions match TRBD2. Germline V lookup: CDR1 MGHRA, CDR2 YSYEKL. Trimming at V came to 0 bases and at J to 0 bases, leaving 5 bases not matched to a gene. There are 19 residues in the CDR3. In DNA, the CDR3 is TGCGCCAGCAGCCAAGAGGAACTAGCGGGAACCTCTGGGGCCAACGTCCTGACTTTC. Protein sequence: CASSQEELAGTSGANVLTF.

The table lists this clone with a count of one. This chain joins TRBV6-1 and TRBJ2-1; a possible D gene is TRBD2 (5 bases). The CDR3 extends over 11 amino acids. V was clipped by 8 bases and J by 4 bases, with 6 bases between them. The germline CDR1 and CDR2 sequences are MNHNS and SASEGT. The CDR3 nucleotides read TGTGCCAGCCGGGATTACAATGAGCAGTTCTTC. Its translation: CASRDYNEQFF.